This T cell receptor (beta chain) was recorded in a study of T cells in Graves' hyperthyroidism and ophthalmopathy. There are many counts of this clonotype. Its antigen is unidentified. The CDR3 is 17 residues long. Germline loops: CDR1 MGHRA, CDR2 YSYEKL. The V segment lost 0 bases and the J segment 2 bases; nucleotides outside the gene matches: 4. Study observations and caveats: In blood, most of the thyroid clonotypes expanded above 0.001 were also present.

Criteria for exclusion of patients were uncontrolled infection, other autoimmune disease, pregnancy or lactation. Thyroid ultrasound and orbital computed tomography, with clinical symptoms and serum thyroxine and TRAb, informed diagnoses. Predating any ophthalmopathy symptoms, the blood sample was taken at first hyperthyroidism diagnosis. Regions amplified from RNA transcripts were the TCR beta CDR3 regions. With the HTBI primer set, the TCR CDR3 went through a first round of RT-PCR. MiXCR, run by TCRdb on the multiplex PCR reads, gives a single entry per CDR3 protein. In the table there are under 300,000 distinct CDR3 sequences, approximately 14% of which are singletons.

The clonotype was recovered from a woman between 45 and 60 years old with Graves' hyperthyroidism that later progressed to Graves' ophthalmopathy. The specimen was blood. V and J are TRBV4-1 and TRBJ2-1, with TRBD2 identical over 10 bases. The CDR3 DNA is TGCGCCAGCAGCCAAGATGACGGACTAGCGGCCTACAATGAGCAGTTCTTC. The encoded protein is CASSQDDGLAAYNEQFF.